This T cell receptor (beta chain) was captured in a study of human T cells and chemical hapten exposure. Time point: patch test 2, 6 weeks after DPC sensitization. The treatment denotes: therapeutic diphenylcyclopropenone sensitization with weekly scalp DPC. Donation of samples came from alopecia patients who were 18 to 70 years old and suitable for DPC. From whole blood left unfractionated, total RNA was extracted. Points from the study as a whole: Controls formed significantly fewer large CDR3 similarity clusters than expanded TCRs did.

In the original workflow: A typical sample had some 95,000 TCRs, with roughly 20,000 to 690,600 overall. TCRdb reprocessed the RACE reads via MiXCR and lists one record per CDR3 protein. What appears here as the V and J calls and clone size reflects TCRdb's work, not the paper's. The sample shows fewer than 95,000 distinct CDR3 sequences, 9.5% to 11% of them seen only once. This clonotype was detected a few times. The antigen remains unidentified. Germline CDR1 reads SGHDT; CDR2 reads YYEEEE. J lost 6 bases, V lost 2 bases, and 8 bases had no gene match. This CDR3 is 15 amino acids long. The genes are TRBV5-6 and TRBJ1-5; 7 bases are shared with TRBD1. The origin of this receptor is a man in his forties or fifties with alopecia areata. Some clones in this sample may be carry-over from other donors' samples. The sequenced sample was whole blood, obtained in connection with sensitization to the hapten diphenylcyclopropenone (DPC). The CDR3 loop reads CASSFDRDSGQPQHF. CDR3 bases: TGTGCCAGCAGCTTCGACAGGGACTCTGGTCAGCCCCAGCATTTT.